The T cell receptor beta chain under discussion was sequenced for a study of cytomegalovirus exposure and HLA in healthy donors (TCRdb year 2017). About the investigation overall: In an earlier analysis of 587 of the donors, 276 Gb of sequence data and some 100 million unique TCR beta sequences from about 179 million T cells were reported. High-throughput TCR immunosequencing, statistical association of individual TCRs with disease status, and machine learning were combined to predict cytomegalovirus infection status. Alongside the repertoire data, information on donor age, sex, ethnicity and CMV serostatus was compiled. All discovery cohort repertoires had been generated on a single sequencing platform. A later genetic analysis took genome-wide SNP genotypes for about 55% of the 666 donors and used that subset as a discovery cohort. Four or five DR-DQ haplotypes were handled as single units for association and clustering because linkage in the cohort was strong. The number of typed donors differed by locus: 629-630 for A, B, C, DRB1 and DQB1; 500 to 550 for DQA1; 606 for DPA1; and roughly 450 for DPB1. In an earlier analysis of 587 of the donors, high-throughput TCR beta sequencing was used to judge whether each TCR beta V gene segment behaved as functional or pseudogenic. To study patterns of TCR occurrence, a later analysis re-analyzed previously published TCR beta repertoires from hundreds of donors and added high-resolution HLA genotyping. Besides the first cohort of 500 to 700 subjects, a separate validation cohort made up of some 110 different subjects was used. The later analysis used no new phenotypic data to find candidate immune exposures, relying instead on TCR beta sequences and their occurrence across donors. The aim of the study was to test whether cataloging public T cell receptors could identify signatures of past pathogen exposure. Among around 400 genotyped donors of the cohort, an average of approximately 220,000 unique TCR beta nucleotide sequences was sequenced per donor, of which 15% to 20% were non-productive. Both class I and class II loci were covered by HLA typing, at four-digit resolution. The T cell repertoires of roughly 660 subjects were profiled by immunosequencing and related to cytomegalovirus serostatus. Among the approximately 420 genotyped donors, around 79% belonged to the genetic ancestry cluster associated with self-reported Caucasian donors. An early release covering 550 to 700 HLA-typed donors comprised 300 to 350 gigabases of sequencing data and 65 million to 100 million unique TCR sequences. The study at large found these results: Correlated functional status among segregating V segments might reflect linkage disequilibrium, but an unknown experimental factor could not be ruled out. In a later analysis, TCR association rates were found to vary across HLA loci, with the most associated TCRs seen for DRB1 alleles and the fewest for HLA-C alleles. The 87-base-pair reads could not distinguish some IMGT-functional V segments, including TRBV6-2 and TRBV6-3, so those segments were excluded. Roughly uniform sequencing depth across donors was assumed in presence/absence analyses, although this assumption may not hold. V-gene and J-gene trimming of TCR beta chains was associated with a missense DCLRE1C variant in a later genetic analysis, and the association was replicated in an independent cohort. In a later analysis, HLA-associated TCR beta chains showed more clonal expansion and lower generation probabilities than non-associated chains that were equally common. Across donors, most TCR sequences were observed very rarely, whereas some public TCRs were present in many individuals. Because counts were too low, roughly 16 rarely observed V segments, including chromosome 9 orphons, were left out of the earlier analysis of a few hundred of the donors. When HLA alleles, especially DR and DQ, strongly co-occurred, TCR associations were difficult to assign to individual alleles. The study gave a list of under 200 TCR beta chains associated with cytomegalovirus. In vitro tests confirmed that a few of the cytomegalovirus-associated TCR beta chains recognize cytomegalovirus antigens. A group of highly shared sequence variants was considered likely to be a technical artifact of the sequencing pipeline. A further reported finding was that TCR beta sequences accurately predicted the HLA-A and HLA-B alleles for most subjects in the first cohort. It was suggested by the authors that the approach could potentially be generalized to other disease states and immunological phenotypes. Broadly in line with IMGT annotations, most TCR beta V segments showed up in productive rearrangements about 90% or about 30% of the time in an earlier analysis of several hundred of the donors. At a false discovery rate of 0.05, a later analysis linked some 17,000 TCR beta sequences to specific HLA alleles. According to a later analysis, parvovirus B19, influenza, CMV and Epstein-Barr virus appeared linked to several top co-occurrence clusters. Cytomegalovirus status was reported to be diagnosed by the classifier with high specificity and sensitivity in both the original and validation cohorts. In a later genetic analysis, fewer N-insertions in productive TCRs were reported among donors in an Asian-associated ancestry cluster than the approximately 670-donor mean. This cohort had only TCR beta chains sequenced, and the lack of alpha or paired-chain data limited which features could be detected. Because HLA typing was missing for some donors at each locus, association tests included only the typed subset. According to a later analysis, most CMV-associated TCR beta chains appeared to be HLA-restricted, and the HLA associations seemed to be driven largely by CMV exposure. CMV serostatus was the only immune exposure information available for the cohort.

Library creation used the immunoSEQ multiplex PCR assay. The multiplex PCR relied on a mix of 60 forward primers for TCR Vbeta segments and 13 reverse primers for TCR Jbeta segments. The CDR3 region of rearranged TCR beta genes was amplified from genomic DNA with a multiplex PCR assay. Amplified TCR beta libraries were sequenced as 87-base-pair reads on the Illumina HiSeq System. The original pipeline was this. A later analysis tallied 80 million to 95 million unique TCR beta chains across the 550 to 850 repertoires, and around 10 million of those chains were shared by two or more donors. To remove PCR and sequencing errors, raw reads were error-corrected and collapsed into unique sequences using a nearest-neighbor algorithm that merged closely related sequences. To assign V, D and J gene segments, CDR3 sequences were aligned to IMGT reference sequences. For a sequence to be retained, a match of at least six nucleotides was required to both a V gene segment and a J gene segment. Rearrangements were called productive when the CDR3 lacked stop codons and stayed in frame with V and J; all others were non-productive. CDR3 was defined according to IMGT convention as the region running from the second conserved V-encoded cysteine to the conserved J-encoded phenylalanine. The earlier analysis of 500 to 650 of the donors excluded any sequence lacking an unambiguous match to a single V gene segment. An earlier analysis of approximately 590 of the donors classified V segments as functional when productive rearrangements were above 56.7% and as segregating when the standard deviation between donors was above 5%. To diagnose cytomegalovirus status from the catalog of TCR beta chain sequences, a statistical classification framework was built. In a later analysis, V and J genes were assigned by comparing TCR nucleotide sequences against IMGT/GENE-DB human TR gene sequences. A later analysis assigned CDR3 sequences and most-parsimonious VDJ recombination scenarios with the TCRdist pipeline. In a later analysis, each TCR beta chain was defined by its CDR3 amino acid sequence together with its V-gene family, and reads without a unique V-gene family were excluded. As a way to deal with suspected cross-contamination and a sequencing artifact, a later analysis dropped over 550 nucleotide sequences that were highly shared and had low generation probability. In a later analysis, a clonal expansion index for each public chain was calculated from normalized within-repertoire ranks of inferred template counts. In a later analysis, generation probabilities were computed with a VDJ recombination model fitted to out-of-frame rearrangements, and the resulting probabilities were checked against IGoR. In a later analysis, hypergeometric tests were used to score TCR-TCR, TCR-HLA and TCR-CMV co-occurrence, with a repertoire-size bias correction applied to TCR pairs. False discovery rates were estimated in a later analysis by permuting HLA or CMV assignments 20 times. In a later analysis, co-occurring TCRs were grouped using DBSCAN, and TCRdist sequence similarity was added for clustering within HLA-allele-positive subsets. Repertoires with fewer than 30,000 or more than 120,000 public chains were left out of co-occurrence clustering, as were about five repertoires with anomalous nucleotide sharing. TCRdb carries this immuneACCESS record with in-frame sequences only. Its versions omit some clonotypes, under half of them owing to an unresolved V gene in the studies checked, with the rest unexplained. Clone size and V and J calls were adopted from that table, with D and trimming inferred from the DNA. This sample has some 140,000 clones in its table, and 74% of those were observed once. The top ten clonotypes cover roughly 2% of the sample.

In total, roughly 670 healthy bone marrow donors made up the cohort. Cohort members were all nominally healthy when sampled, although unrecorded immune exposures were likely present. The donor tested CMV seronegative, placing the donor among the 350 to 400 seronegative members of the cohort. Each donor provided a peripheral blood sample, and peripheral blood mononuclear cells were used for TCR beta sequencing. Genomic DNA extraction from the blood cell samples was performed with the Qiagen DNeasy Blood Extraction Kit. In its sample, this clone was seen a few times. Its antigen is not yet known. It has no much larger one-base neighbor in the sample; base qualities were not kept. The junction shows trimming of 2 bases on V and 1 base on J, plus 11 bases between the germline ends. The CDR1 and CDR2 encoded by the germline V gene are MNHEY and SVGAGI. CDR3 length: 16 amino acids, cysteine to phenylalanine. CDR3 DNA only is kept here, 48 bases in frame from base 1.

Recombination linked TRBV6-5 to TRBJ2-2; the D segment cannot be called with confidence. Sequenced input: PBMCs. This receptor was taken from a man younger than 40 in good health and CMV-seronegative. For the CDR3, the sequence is CASSYGSDWNTGELFF. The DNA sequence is TGTGCCAGCAGTTACGGCTCCGACTGGAACACCGGGGAGCTGTTTTTT.